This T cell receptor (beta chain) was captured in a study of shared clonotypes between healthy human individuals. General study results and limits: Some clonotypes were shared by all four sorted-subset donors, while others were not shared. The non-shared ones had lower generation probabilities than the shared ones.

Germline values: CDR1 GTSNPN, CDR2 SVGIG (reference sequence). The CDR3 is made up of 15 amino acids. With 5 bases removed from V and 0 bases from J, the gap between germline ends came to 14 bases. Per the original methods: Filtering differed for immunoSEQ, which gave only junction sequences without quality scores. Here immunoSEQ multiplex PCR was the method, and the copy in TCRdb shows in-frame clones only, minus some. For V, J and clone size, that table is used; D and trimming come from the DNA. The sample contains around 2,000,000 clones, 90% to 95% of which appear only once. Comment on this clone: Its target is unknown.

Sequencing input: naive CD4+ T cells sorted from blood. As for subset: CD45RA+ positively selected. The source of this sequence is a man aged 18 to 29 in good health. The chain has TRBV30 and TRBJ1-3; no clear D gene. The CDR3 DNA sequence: TGTGCCTGGCGACCCGGGAGCCTCTCTGGAAACACCATATATTTT. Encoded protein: CAWRPGSLSGNTIYF.